These 14 T cell receptor beta chains share one sample of origin, sequenced in a study of CD8 T cells in ankylosing spondylitis. The study, taken as a whole, reports: Typical of ankylosing spondylitis blood, it appeared, was a TCR beta motif of roughly eight highly homologous variants.

Their specific antigens are unknown. Using its own MiXCR run on the 5' RACE reads, TCRdb lists one record per CDR3 protein. This repertoire shows almost 400,000 distinct CDR3 sequences, around 24% found once; its top ten account for 15% to 20%. The material sequenced was blood, either unsorted or a sorted T cell fraction (not recorded which). The receptor source for this set is a male donor with ankylosing spondylitis.

The chain couples TRBV7-9 to TRBJ2-7, with D possibly TRBD1 on 6 matching bases. Trimming shortened V by 4 bases and J by 6 bases, and 16 bases separated the two germline ends. The germline V gene encodes CDR1 SEHNR and CDR2 FQNEAQ (reference sequence). The CDR3 contains 14 residues. CDR3 protein: CASSSNMGAAEQYF. CDR3 DNA sequence: TGTGCCAGCAGCTCCAATATGGGGGCGGCCGAGCAGTACTTC.

This clonotype showed up just a few times. The chain is built from TRBV7-2 and TRBJ1-4; 7 nucleotides agree with TRBD1. Per the germline V gene, CDR1 is SGHTA and CDR2 is FQGNSA. The CDR3 length is 14 residues. The V segment lost 5 bases and the J segment 7 bases; nucleotides outside the gene matches: 7. CDR3 nucleotide sequence: TGTGCCAGCAGCCCCTACAACAGGGGTGAAAAACTGTTTTTT. As protein: CASSPYNRGEKLFF. The whole variable domain, remainder taken from reference TRBV7-2 and TRBJ1-4, is GAGVSQSPSNKVTEKGKDVELRCDPISGHTALYWYRQSLGQGLEFLIYFQGNSAPDKSGLPSDRFSAERTGGSVSTLTIQRTQQEDSAVYLCASSPYNRGEKLFFGSGTQLSVL.

This clonotype came up a few times. The gene calls are TRBV2 and TRBJ1-2, with D tentatively TRBD1 (5 bases). CDR1 and CDR2 from the germline V gene are SNHLY and FYNNEI. The CDR3 is 17 amino acids. V lost 7 bases to trimming and J lost 7 bases, with 28 bases between them. Here the CDR3 reads CASIHNPVGLPRSGYTF. The CDR3 bases are TGTGCCAGCATCCACAACCCGGTGGGACTCCCTCGGAGTGGCTACACCTTC.

The table lists this clonotype with many counts. V and J are TRBV5-6 and TRBJ2-7; D not certain. The V and J ends lost 0 bases and 4 bases respectively, with 11 bases between them. This CDR3 is 14 amino acids long. Germline CDR1 and CDR2: SGHDT and YYEEEE. DNA for the CDR3: TGTGCCAGCAGCTTGGCCAATGCCAGATACGAGCAGTACTTC. It encodes CASSLANARYEQYF. The whole variable domain, filled in from reference TRBV5-6 and TRBJ2-7, reads DAGVTQSPTHLIKTRGQQVTLRCSPKSGHDTVSWYQQALGQGPQFIFQYYEEEERQRGNFPDRFSGHQFPNYSSELNVNALLLGDSALYLCASSLANARYEQYFGPGTRLTVT.

The rearrangement links TRBV10-3 to TRBJ2-7, with a weak D call TRBD1 (5 bases). In germline, CDR1 is ENHRY, CDR2 SYGVKD. V was clipped by 9 bases and J by 2 bases, with 14 bases between them. The CDR3 runs to 13 residues. Here the CDR3 reads CAIKGDSPYEQYF. The CDR3 bases are TGTGCCATAAAGGGCGACAGTCCCTACGAGCAGTACTTC.

The chain joins TRBV6-5 to TRBJ1-1; 8 bases are shared with TRBD1. The germline gives CDR1 MNHEY, CDR2 SVGAGI. Trimming at V came to 1 base and at J to 0 bases, leaving 10 bases not matched to a gene. The CDR3 is made up of 18 amino acids. The CDR3 region is CASSYFRTGMGMNTEAFF. As DNA, the CDR3 is TGTGCCAGCAGTTACTTCAGGACAGGGATGGGAATGAACACTGAAGCTTTCTTT.

The table lists this clonotype with a few counts. The V call is TRBV20-1, the J call TRBJ2-7; the match to TRBD2 covers 7 bases. This CDR3 is built from 15 residues. The germline V gene has CDR1 DFQATT and CDR2 SNEGSKA (reference sequence). Losses at the gene ends were 1 base for V and 3 bases for J; bases not matched to a gene: 9. CDR3: CSARVPSGGSYEQYF. CDR3 nucleotide sequence: TGCAGTGCTAGAGTCCCATCGGGCGGGAGCTACGAGCAGTACTTC.

This sequence joins TRBV2 and TRBJ2-2; maybe TRBD2 (6 bases). Between the trimmed V and J ends, which lost 4 bases and 4 bases, there was a span of 13 bases. The CDR3 contains 15 residues. The germline CDR1 and CDR2 sequences are SNHLY and FYNNEI. Here the CDR3 reads CASSGTGTVTGELFF. In DNA form, the CDR3 reads TGTGCCAGCAGTGGAACGGGGACTGTCACCGGGGAGCTGTTTTTT.

This clonotype appeared many times. CDR3 in amino acids: CASSSPGQRSDTQYF. DNA of the CDR3: TGTGCCAGCAGTTCACCGGGACAGAGGTCAGATACGCAGTATTTT. V is TRBV6-5 and J is TRBJ2-3; TRBD1 aligns across 7 bases. Trimming at V came to 4 bases and at J to 4 bases, leaving 8 bases not matched to a gene. Per germline, CDR1 MNHEY and CDR2 SVGAGI. The CDR3 spans 15 residues.

This clonotype was seen a few times. The chain links TRBV2 to TRBJ1-1; 7 positions match TRBD1. The trim removed 6 bases at V and 2 bases at J, leaving 6 bases unmatched. The length of the CDR3 is 14 residues. Looked up from germline, CDR1 is SNHLY and CDR2 is FYNNEI. CDR3 amino acids: CASRLRQGNTEAFF. For the CDR3, the DNA is TGTGCCAGCAGGCTGAGACAGGGTAACACTGAAGCTTTCTTT.

This clonotype has more than one count but fewer than ten. The CDR3 loop reads CSARALPRGTTAYEQYF. In DNA form, the CDR3 reads TGCAGTGCTAGAGCTCTGCCACGGGGGACTACGGCCTACGAGCAGTACTTC. This chain joins TRBV20-1 and TRBJ2-7, with 7 positions matching TRBD2. The CDR3 is made up of 17 amino acids. Germline V lookup: CDR1 DFQATT, CDR2 SNEGSKA (reference sequence). Trimming at V came to 1 base and at J to 2 bases, leaving 14 bases not matched to a gene.

The chain employs TRBV30 and TRBJ2-7, with 13 bases aligning to TRBD2. V gave up 0 bases and J gave up 2 bases; unmatched junction bases: 13. This CDR3 is built from 19 residues. Germline lookup yields CDR1 GTSNPN and CDR2 SVGIG (reference sequence). Written as DNA, the CDR3 is TGTGCCTGGAGTGTCAATGGACTAGCGGGAGTAAGGGCTCCCTACGAGCAGTACTTC. Its protein product is CAWSVNGLAGVRAPYEQYF.

V and J are TRBV25-1 and TRBJ2-1; D remains ambiguous. Trimming removed 6 bases from V and 8 bases from J, with 8 bases in between. The CDR3 is made up of 11 amino acids. In germline, CDR1 is MGHDK, CDR2 SYGVNS. For the CDR3, the DNA is TGTGCCAGCAGCCTTCTCCATGAGCAGTTCTTC. Residues: CASSLLHEQFF.

This clonotype was recorded a few times. The V gene is TRBV9, the J gene TRBJ1-6, with 8 bases matching TRBD1. CDR3 size: 15 residues. Germline V gene lookup returns CDR1 SGDLS and CDR2 YYNGEE. V dropped 3 bases and J dropped 7; count of bases not matched to a gene: 6. The CDR3 sequence: CASSALDRVNSPLHF. The CDR3 nucleotides are TGTGCCAGCAGCGCCCTGGACAGGGTCAATTCACCCCTCCACTTT.